This record looks at one TCR beta chain sequence and its context. Its antigen is not known. A process of 5'RACE template switching, which added a universal primer site and UMIs, was used to make TCR cDNA. TCRdb analysed the 5' RACE reads with MiXCR anew, one entry per CDR3 protein. The profile shows approximately 550,000 distinct CDR3 sequences, around 21% of them singletons. This CDR3 region has 16 residues. Germline CDR1 is SGHRS and CDR2 is YFSETQ. V lost 0 bases, J lost 2 bases, and 5 bases stayed unmatched. This sample stems from a study of T cells after yellow fever vaccination. For the study at large: Fractions of low cell number were prepared using SMART-Seq v4 Ultra Low Input.

Study-level findings and limits: Re-detected after boosting: most primary clones, approximately 97% of CD4 and about 90% of CD8. When the response was secondary, it was weaker but reached its peak faster, day 5 versus 15.

The starting material was PBMCs, obtained 15 days after the yellow fever booster vaccination. The rearrangement links TRBV5-1 to TRBJ2-1; 7 bases line up with TRBD2. The source of this sequence is a man aged 30 to 45 who received the YFV17D yellow fever vaccine. The CDR3: CASSLAGGGPYNEQFF. DNA for the CDR3: TGCGCCAGCAGCTTGGCCGGGGGAGGGCCCTACAATGAGCAGTTCTTC.